The rows below give T cell receptor beta chains drawn from one sample of a study of blood T cell repertoires in COVID-19. Here immunoSEQ multiplex PCR was the method, and the copy in TCRdb shows in-frame clones only, minus some. The repertoire holds 140,000 to 150,000 clones, with 75% to 90% as singletons. Sequenced: peripheral blood. Receptors were obtained from a man younger than 35 with COVID-19, enrolled during active disease. CDR3s include the opening cysteine and the closing phenylalanine or tryptophan. The order of the fields is J gene, D gene, V gene, clone size, CDR3 protein, CDR3 DNA. The D gene is left open where the match is weak. The size field is filled for only some rows; it gives once, few, many or a size class.

TRBJ2-5,.,TRBV21-1,.,CASSKRTRSGKGEETQYF,TGTGCCAGCAGCAAAAGAACCCGTAGCGGGAAAGGGGAAGAGACCCAGTACTTC
TRBJ1-4,TRBD1,TRBV5-1,.,CASSDDRGKEKLFF,TGCGCCAGCAGCGACGACAGGGGCAAAGAAAAACTGTTTTTT
TRBJ2-7,TRBD2,TRBV4-3,.,CASSQTSGAYEQYF,TGCGCCAGCAGCCAAACTAGCGGGGCCTACGAGCAGTACTTC
TRBJ1-5,.,TRBV12-3/TRBV12-4,.,CASSTDSNQPQHF,TGTGCCAGCAGCACGGACAGTAATCAGCCCCAGCATTTT
TRBJ1-5,TRBD1,TRBV7-9,.,CASSPTGEPQPQHF,TGTGCCAGCAGCCCAACAGGGGAACCTCAGCCCCAGCATTTT
TRBJ2-4,TRBD2,TRBV2,.,CASIQTSGRAGVKNIQYF,TGTGCCAGCATCCAGACTAGCGGGAGGGCCGGGGTCAAAAACATTCAGTACTTC
TRBJ2-7,.,TRBV30,.,CAWSPGGTYEQYF,TGTGCCTGGAGTCCTGGCGGGACCTACGAGCAGTACTTC
TRBJ1-6,.,TRBV7-9,.,CASSLNRNSPLHF,TGTGCCAGCAGCTTGAATAGAAATTCACCCCTCCACTTT
TRBJ2-5,TRBD1,TRBV10-1,.,CASSESGRGLAQETQYF,TGCGCCAGCAGTGAGTCGGGCAGGGGGCTAGCCCAAGAGACCCAGTACTTC
TRBJ2-1,TRBD2,TRBV9,once,CASSAFSGRIVDEQFF,TGTGCCAGCAGCGCTTTTAGCGGGAGGATTGTAGATGAGCAGTTCTTC
TRBJ1-1,.,TRBV12-1,.,CASSVDRRNTEAFF,TGTGCCAGCAGCGTGGACAGGAGGAACACTGAAGCTTTCTTT
TRBJ1-1,TRBD1,TRBV9,.,CASSASKEGRGANTEAFF,TGTGCCAGCAGCGCCTCAAAGGAGGGCAGGGGGGCGAACACTGAAGCTTTCTTT
TRBJ2-1,.,TRBV21-1,.,CASSKTLASALAGYRFF,TGTGCCAGCAGCAAAACCCTGGCGAGCGCGCTAGCGGGATATCGGTTCTTC
TRBJ2-1,TRBD1,TRBV10-3,.,CAISESSGRGRVDEQFF,TGTGCCATCAGTGAGTCGAGTGGCAGGGGGCGCGTTGATGAGCAGTTCTTC
TRBJ2-1,.,TRBV15,.,CATSNVGTQYNEQFF,TGTGCCACCAGCAATGTTGGGACACAATACAATGAGCAGTTCTTC
TRBJ1-2,.,TRBV4-3,once,CASSQAPAGGFNYGYTF,TGCGCCAGCAGCCAAGCCCCGGCCGGAGGGTTTAACTATGGCTACACCTTC
TRBJ2-3,TRBD2,TRBV5-1,.,CASSFKLQTSGTLLDTQYF,TGCGCCAGCAGCTTTAAATTGCAGACTAGCGGGACCCTGCTGGATACGCAGTATTTT
TRBJ2-7,TRBD2,TRBV12-3/TRBV12-4,.,CASRGTSREQYF,TGTGCCAGCAGGGGGACTAGCAGGGAGCAGTACTTC
TRBJ2-5,.,TRBV7-6,.,CASMGLQETQYF,TGTGCCAGCATGGGCCTTCAAGAGACCCAGTACTTC
TRBJ1-2,.,TRBV2,.,CASSGAGAGGGYTF,TGTGCCAGCAGTGGGGCAGGGGCAGGAGGAGGCTACACCTTC
TRBJ2-2,.,TRBV5-1,.,CASSFSSSTGELFF,TGCGCCAGCAGCTTCTCTAGTTCCACCGGGGAGCTGTTTTTT
TRBJ1-1,.,TRBV6-5,once,CASSYAGTEAFF,TGTGCCAGCAGTTACGCGGGGACTGAAGCTTTCTTT
TRBJ2-6,.,TRBV4-3,.,CASSQENGMESGANVLTF,TGCGCCAGCAGCCAAGAGAACGGGATGGAGTCTGGGGCCAACGTCCTGACTTTC
TRBJ2-1,TRBD1,TRBV10-1,few,CASSEISGQGAIEQFF,TGCGCCAGCAGTGAAATTTCGGGACAGGGGGCGATTGAGCAGTTCTTC
TRBJ2-4,TRBD1,TRBV5-1,.,CASSINRGAKNIQYF,TGCGCCAGCAGCATAAACAGGGGTGCCAAAAACATTCAGTACTTC
TRBJ1-5,.,TRBV5-1,.,CASSPDSFNNQPQHF,TGCGCCAGCAGCCCGGACAGCTTCAACAATCAGCCCCAGCATTTT
TRBJ1-4,TRBD1,TRBV7-2,few,CASSGDRGEKLLF,TGTGCCAGCAGCGGGGACAGGGGTGAAAAACTGCTTTTT
TRBJ2-7,TRBD2,TRBV18,.,CASSPLQGGYEQYF,TGTGCCAGCTCACCACTCCAGGGAGGGTACGAGCAGTACTTC